This T cell receptor beta chain emerged from a study of blood T cell repertoires in COVID-19. Overall study context: Sources were T cells, B-cell-depleted T cells, or PBMCs; the material itself was cDNA or gDNA.

The V gene's germline CDR1 is MNHEY and CDR2 SMNVEV (reference sequence). The CDR3 contains 17 residues. V lost 2 bases, J lost 7 bases, and 10 bases stayed unmatched. As processed by the authors: The assay estimated nucleated cells by amplifying reference gene primers. Repertoires were generated with immunoSEQ multiplex PCR, while TCRdb's copy carries only in-frame clones and drops some. That table gives V, J and clone size, and the DNA gave D and trimming. The sample lists 310,000 or so clones, over 80% occurring once. The chain carries TRBV27 and TRBJ1-4, with 10 bases matching TRBD1. The source is a man aged 30 to 39 with COVID-19, enrolled during active disease. Input material: peripheral blood. The CDR3 sequence: CASSLLPPGQGFEKLFF. For the CDR3, the DNA is TGTGCCAGCAGTTTACTTCCTCCGGGACAGGGGTTTGAAAAACTGTTTTTT.